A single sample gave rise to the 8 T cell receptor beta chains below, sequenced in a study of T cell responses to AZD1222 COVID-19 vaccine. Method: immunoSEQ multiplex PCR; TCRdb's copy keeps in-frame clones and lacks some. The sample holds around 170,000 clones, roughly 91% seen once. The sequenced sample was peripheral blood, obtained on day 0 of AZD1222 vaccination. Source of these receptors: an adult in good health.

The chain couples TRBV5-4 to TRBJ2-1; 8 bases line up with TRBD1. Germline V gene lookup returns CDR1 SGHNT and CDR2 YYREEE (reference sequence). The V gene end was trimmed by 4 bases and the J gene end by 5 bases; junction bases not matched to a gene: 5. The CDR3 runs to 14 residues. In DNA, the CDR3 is TGTGCCAGCAGCGGGGGACAGGAGAACAATGAGCAGTTCTTC. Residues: CASSGGQENNEQFF.

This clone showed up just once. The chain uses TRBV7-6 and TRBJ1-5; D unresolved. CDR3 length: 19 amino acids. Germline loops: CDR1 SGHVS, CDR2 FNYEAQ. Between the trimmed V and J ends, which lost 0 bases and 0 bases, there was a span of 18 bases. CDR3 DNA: TGTGCCAGCAGCTTAGCGCCCGGAGTTGGAACCTATAGCAATCAGCCCCAGCATTTT. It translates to CASSLAPGVGTYSNQPQHF.

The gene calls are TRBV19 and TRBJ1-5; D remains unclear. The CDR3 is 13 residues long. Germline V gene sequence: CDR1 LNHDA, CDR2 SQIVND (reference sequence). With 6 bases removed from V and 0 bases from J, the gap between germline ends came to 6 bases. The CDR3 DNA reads TGTGCCAGTAGGTACAGTAGCAATCAGCCCCAGCATTTT. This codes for CASRYSSNQPQHF.

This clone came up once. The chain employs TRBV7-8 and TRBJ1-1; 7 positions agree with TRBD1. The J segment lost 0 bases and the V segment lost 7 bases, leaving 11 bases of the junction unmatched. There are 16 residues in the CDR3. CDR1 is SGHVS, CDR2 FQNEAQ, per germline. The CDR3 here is CASTARGQTLNTEAFF. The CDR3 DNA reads TGTGCCAGCACCGCTAGGGGACAGACCCTGAACACTGAAGCTTTCTTT.

The CDR3 nucleotides read TGTGCCAGCAGCGTTGGGCAGGTCGGGAACTACGAGCAGTACTTC. Amino acids: CASSVGQVGNYEQYF. The chain joins TRBV9 to TRBJ2-7; D perhaps matches TRBD2 (5 bases). Germline CDR1 is SGDLS and CDR2 is YYNGEE. V was shortened by 2 bases and J by 3 bases, with 15 bases between the two germline ends. The CDR3 spans 15 residues.

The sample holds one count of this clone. The CDR3 spells CASSLGGPGNDQPQHF. CDR3 in DNA: TGTGCCAGCAGCTTAGGGGGGCCAGGGAATGATCAGCCCCAGCATTTT. J is TRBJ1-5 and V is TRBV11-2, with a possible D match to TRBD1 (6 bases). Germline lookup yields CDR1 SGHAT and CDR2 FQNNGV. This CDR3 region has 16 residues. Trimming removed 1 base from V and 5 bases from J, with 15 bases in between.

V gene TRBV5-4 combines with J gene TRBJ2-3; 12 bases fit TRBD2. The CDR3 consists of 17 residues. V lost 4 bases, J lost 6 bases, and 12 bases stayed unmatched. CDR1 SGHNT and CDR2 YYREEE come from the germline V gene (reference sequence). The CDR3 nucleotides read TGTGCCAGCAGCCCCAGAGGACTAGCGGGGACGGTGGATACGCAGTATTTT. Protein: CASSPRGLAGTVDTQYF.

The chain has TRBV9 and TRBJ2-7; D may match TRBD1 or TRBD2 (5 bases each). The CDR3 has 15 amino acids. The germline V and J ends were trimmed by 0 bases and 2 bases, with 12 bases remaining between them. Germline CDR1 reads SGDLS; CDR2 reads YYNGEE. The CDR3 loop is CASSVGEGSAYEQYF. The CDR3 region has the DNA TGTGCCAGCAGCGTAGGCGAGGGGTCTGCCTACGAGCAGTACTTC.